These T cell receptor beta chains were read from a single sample in a study of cytomegalovirus exposure and HLA in healthy donors. The assay was immunoSEQ multiplex PCR, and TCRdb's table has in-frame clones only and misses some. The table records approximately 130,000 clones, roughly 9.6% of them present only once. The sequencing input was PBMCs. These receptors originate from a woman in her 40s in good health and CMV-seropositive. Each CDR3 is given with its conserved first and last residue. Fields, in order: clone size, D gene, J gene, V gene, CDR3 DNA, CDR3 protein. D genes are given only for firm matches. The size field is filled for only some rows; it gives once, few, many or a size class.

few NA TRBJ2-5 TRBV7-2 TGTGCCAGCAGTTTGGGGTTCCAGCAGGGCGTCGGAGAGACCCAGTACTTC CASSLGFQQGVGETQYF
NA NA TRBJ1-3 TRBV7-2 TGTGCCAGCAGCACAGGCTCTGGAAACACCATATATTTT CASSTGSGNTIYF
NA TRBD1 TRBJ1-6 TRBV2 TGTGCCAGCAGGTCCTCCGGGACAGGGGGTTCACCCCTCCACTTT CASRSSGTGGSPLHF
NA TRBD1 TRBJ2-2 TRBV10-3 TGTGCCATCGCTGGGACAGTCAACACCGGGGAGCTGTTTTTT CAIAGTVNTGELFF
few NA TRBJ2-7 TRBV6-5 TGTGCCAGCAGTTACTCGGCAGGGCACTCCTACGAGCAGTACTTC CASSYSAGHSYEQYF
NA TRBD1 TRBJ2-2 TRBV27 TGTGCCAGCACCACTCTCGGACAGGTGGAAACCGGGACCGGGGAGCTGTTTTTT CASTTLGQVETGTGELFF
NA TRBD1 TRBJ1-2 TRBV9 TGTGCCAGCAGCGTAGCTGTGGGGACAGACTATGGCTACACCTTC CASSVAVGTDYGYTF
NA TRBD2 TRBJ2-3 TRBV5-1 TGCGCCAGCAGCTTCGTCGGGGGGGCGGAGGCAGATACGCAGTATTTT CASSFVGGAEADTQYF
NA TRBD1 TRBJ1-5 TRBV15 TGTGCCACCAGCAGAGATCAGGACAGGGACGGTCAGCCCCAGCATTTT CATSRDQDRDGQPQHF
NA NA TRBJ1-4 TRBV5-8 TGTGCCAGCAGCTTGGCCGGGGGAGGCGGGCTGTTTTTT CASSLAGGGGLFF
NA TRBD1 TRBJ2-3 TRBV6-1 TGTGCCAGCAGCCTCGGACAGGGTGAATATACGCAGTATTTT CASSLGQGEYTQYF
NA NA TRBJ1-3 TRBV29-1 TGCAGCGTCCTGTCCCACCAAGGGGCTGGAAACGCCATATATTTT CSVLSHQGAGNAIYF
few NA TRBJ2-5 TRBV9 TGTGCCAGCAGCGTAGCTCCGGGCTCAGGGGAGACCCAGTACTTC CASSVAPGSGETQYF
few TRBD1 TRBJ1-4 TRBV9 TGTGCCAGCAGCGAATCGGACAGGGGGAGAGGAAAACTGTTTTTT CASSESDRGRGKLFF
few NA TRBJ2-1 TRBV2 TGTGCCAGTTGGACTGGGACTGGTGGTTCCCATGAGCAGTTCTTC CASWTGTGGSHEQFF
NA TRBD2 TRBJ2-4 TRBV5-6 TGTGCCAGCAGCCCCGGGACTAGAGGAGACATTCAGTACTTC CASSPGTRGDIQYF
NA NA TRBJ2-6 TRBV6-5 TGTGCCAGCAGGGCCCCTGGGGCCAACGTCCTGACTTTC CASRAPGANVLTF
few TRBD1 TRBJ1-4 TRBV12-5 TGTGCTAGTGGCCAAGGGGGCGCCGGGGAAAAACTGTTTTTT CASGQGGAGEKLFF
few TRBD1 TRBJ1-6 TRBV5-4 TGTGCCAGCAGCTCCAAAGCGACAGGGGGTAATTCACCCCTCCACTTT CASSSKATGGNSPLHF
NA NA TRBJ2-2 TRBV25-1 TGTGCCAGCAGTGAATACGGGGGGCACACCGGGGAGCTGTTTTTT CASSEYGGHTGELFF
NA TRBD1 TRBJ2-2 TRBV2 TGTGCCAGCCAGGGACAGGGGGCGCCGGACGGGGAGCTGTTTTTT CASQGQGAPDGELFF
few NA TRBJ2-7 TRBV5-4 TGTGCCAGCAGCCTCACCAGGACTTCCTACGAGCAGTACTTC CASSLTRTSYEQYF
few NA TRBJ2-5 TRBV12-5 TGTGCTAGTGCTCCCGGGTCAAGTACGGTGGAGACCCAGTACTTC CASAPGSSTVETQYF
few TRBD1 TRBJ2-5 TRBV29-1 TGCAGCGTCCTAGACAGGGTGGCCCAAGAGACCCAGTACTTC CSVLDRVAQETQYF